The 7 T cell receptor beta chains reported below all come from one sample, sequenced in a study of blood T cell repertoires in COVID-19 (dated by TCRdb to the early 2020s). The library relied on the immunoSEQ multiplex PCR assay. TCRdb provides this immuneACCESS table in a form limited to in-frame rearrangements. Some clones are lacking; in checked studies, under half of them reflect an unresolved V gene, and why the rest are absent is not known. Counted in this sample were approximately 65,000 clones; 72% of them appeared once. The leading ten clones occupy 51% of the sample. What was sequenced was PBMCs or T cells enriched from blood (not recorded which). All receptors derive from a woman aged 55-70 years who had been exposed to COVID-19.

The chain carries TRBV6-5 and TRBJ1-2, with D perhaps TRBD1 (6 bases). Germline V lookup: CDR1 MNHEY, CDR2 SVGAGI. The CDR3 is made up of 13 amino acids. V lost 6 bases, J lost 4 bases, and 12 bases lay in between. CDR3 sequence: CASRPGQPYGYTF. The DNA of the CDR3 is TGTGCCAGCAGACCCGGACAGCCCTATGGCTACACCTTC.

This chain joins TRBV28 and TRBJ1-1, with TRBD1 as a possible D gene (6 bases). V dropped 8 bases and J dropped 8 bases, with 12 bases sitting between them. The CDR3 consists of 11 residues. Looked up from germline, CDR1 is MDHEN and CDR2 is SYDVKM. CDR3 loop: CASVRTGEAFF. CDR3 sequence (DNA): TGTGCCAGCGTGCGTACAGGGGAAGCTTTCTTT.

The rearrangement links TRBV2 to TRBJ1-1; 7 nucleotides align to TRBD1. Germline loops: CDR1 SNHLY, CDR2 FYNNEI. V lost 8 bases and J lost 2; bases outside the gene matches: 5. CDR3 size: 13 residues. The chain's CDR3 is CASLDRANTEAFF. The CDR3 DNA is TGTGCCAGCCTAGACAGGGCAAACACTGAAGCTTTCTTT.

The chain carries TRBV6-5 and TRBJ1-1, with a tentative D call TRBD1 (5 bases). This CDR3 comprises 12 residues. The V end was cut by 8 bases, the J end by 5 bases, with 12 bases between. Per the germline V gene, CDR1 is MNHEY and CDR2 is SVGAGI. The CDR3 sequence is CASARGGTEAFF. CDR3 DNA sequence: TGTGCCAGCGCCCGCGGGGGAACTGAAGCTTTCTTT.

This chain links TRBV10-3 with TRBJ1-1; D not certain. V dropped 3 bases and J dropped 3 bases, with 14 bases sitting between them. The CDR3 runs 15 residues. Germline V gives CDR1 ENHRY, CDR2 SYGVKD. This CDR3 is CAISEPGGLDTEAFF. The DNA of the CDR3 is TGTGCCATCAGTGAACCCGGAGGCCTGGACACTGAAGCTTTCTTT.

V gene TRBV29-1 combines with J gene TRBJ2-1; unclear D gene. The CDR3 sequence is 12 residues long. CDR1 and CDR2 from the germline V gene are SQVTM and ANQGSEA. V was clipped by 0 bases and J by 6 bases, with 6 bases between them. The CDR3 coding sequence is TGCAGCGTTGAAGACAGAATCAATGAGCAGTTCTTC. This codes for CSVEDRINEQFF.

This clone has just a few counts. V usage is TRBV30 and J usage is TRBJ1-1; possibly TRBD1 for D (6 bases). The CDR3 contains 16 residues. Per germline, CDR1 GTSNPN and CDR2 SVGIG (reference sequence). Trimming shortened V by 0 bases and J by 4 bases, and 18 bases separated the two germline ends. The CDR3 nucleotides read TGTGCCTGGAGTGTCCTCGCTGCCAGGGGAGTCACTGAAGCTTTCTTT. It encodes CAWSVLAARGVTEAFF.